The clone carrying this T cell receptor beta chain was counted only a few times. The data stem from a study of T cells in Graves' hyperthyroidism and ophthalmopathy. What was amplified from RNA transcripts were TCR beta CDR3 regions. First-round RT-PCR targeting the TCR CDR3 was performed with the HTBI primer set. Each CDR3 protein gets one entry after TCRdb re-called the multiplex PCR reads with MiXCR. The sample contains 350,000 or so distinct CDR3 sequences, 15% to 20% of which appear only once. Trimming cost V 5 bases and J 3 bases, with 25 bases left between them. CDR1 is SQVTM and CDR2 is ANQGSEA in the germline V gene. CDR3 length: 17 residues.

The specimen was blood. V and J are TRBV29-1 and TRBJ1-1; the D is unclear. The clonotype originates from a woman aged 35 to 49 with Graves' ophthalmopathy. CDR3 residues: CSVKYLRKDLEHTEAFF. Written as DNA, the CDR3 is TGCAGCGTTAAGTACTTAAGGAAGGACTTGGAGCACACTGAAGCTTTCTTT.